Sequencing of this T cell receptor (beta chain) was carried out in a study of blood T cell repertoires in COVID-19. Background on the study: Both acute and convalescent COVID-19 samples were obtained from the United States, Italy and Spain. T cells, B-cell-depleted T cells, or PBMCs supplied cDNA or gDNA.

From germline, CDR1 is MGHDK and CDR2 SYGVNS. The ends were cut back, 8 bases at V and 2 bases at J, with 23 bases in the middle. The CDR3 length is 17 residues. Original processing notes: Counts of nucleated cells, estimated from reference gene primer amplification, were obtained. Only in-frame clones appear in the TCRdb table, and some are missing; sequencing was by immunoSEQ multiplex PCR. V, J and clone size are taken as reported in that table, and D and trimming were inferred from the DNA itself. Of 45,000 or so clones in the sample, almost 85% are singletons; the top ten hold 11% to 15%. The sequenced sample was peripheral blood. The origin of this receptor is a human donor in a cohort sampled during active COVID-19. This sequence joins TRBV25-1 and TRBJ2-3, with D perhaps matching TRBD1 (7 bases). CDR3 nucleotide sequence: TGTGCCAGCTCCCCGGGGGCAGGCAGGGGGGACACAGATACGCAGTATTTT. It is translated as CASSPGAGRGDTDTQYF. Full variable domain (rest looked up from reference TRBV25-1 and TRBJ2-3): EADIYQTPRYLVIGTGKKITLECSQTMGHDKMYWYQQDPGMELHLIHYSYGVNSTEKGDLSSESTVSRIRTEHFPLTLESARPSHTSQYLCASSPGAGRGDTDTQYFGPGTRLTVL.